This entry concerns a single TCR beta chain. Its antigen is currently unknown. cDNA synthesis used the whole RNA isolate, giving expressed TCRB sequences. TCRdb's table, derived via immunoSEQ multiplex PCR, lists solely in-frame clones and lacks some. The sample yields around 310,000 clones, approximately 10% seen once. The V gene end was trimmed by 2 bases and the J gene end by 4 bases; junction bases not matched to a gene: 7. This CDR3 spans 15 amino acids. Germline V gives CDR1 GTSNPN, CDR2 SVGIG (reference sequence). The sample originates from a study of beta chain features in type 1 diabetes. Study-wide results and caveats: In patients and controls equally, PCR might favor templates that are shorter. Insertions at VDJ junctions were less frequent in type 1 diabetes patients. These patients also deleted more nucleotides at the same junctions. Sequencing used cDNA, and cells with high TCR expression could therefore be over-represented.

CD45RO/CCR7/CD25/CD127/CD95/CD27 staining was used to isolate CD4+ naive, central memory, regulatory and stem cell-like memory cells by sorting. The sequence came from a woman under 40 in good health. The chain joins TRBV30 to TRBJ1-1, with 10 bases identical to TRBD1. The sequenced sample consisted of naive CD4+ T cells from blood. In nucleotides, the CDR3 is TGTGCCTGGAGTACTGGGACAGGGGCGACCACTGAAGCTTTCTTT. This encodes CAWSTGTGATTEAFF.